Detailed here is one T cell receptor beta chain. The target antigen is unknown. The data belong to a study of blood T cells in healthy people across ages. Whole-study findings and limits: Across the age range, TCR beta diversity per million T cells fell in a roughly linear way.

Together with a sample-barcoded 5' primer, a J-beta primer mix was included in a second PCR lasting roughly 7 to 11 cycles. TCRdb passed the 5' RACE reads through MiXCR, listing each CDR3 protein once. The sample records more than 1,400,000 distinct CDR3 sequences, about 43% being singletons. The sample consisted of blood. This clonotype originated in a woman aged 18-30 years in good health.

The CDR3 loop is CASSPQLSEYGYTF. CDR3 bases: TGTGCCAGCTCACCACAGTTATCGGAGTATGGCTACACCTTC. V is TRBV18 and J is TRBJ1-2; D is uncertain. Germline V gives CDR1 KGHSH, CDR2 LQKENI. The CDR3 extends over 14 amino acids. V dropped 1 base and J dropped 5 bases, with 11 bases sitting between them.